The present T cell receptor (beta chain) was sequenced within a study of shared clonotypes between healthy human individuals (dated by TCRdb to the early 2020s). At the level of the whole study: Three men and two women, aged 18 to 49 years, made up the cohort. For each donor, CD4 naive and CD4 memory were each run on three plates, CD8 naive on two plates, and CD8 memory on one plate. The study deeply sequenced blood TCR repertoires of about five healthy adults to estimate repertoire size and the extent of clonotype sharing between individuals. Different laboratories and diverse techniques were used to prepare libraries and sequence TCR repertoires, to increase sequencing depth and limit assay-specific biases. Between about 0.94 and 8.9 billion PBMCs per donor were obtained by leukapheresis.

This clone occurred once. What antigen it recognizes has not been identified. Base qualities are missing; no much larger clone stands one base away. This specimen includes other DNA sequences encoding the same CDR3. The donors were healthy, HIV-negative adults with no recently reported acute infections or vaccinations. Every donor was a Caucasian adult residing in Nashville, Tennessee, USA. Magnetic negative selection was used to enrich CD4+ T cells, after which naive cells were positively selected on CD45RA and the negative fraction became the memory subset. Blood was obtained by leukapheresis, after which PBMCs were separated by Ficoll-Histopaque density gradient centrifugation and cryopreserved in liquid nitrogen vapor phase. Analytical flow cytometry was used to check the purity and quantity of each magnetically sorted T cell population. Genomic DNA was isolated from every sorted fraction and measured by UV absorbance on a Nanodrop 2000c.

The study at large found these results: Incomplete sequencing was indicated by rarefaction of sorted-subset datasets, despite the large sequencing depth. Sampling was restricted to blood, and TCR repertoires in tissues likely differ from the TCR repertoires found in blood. Compared with non-shared clonotypes, clonotypes shared by all four sorted-subset donors had higher generation probabilities. The small number of donors limited the genetic and exposure-history diversity represented. Based on pairwise subsampling, the degree of clonotype sharing among donors was expected to be affected by sequencing depth. When a handful of donors were compared, the shared fraction of clonotypes was approximately 5% for naive CD4, about 4% for naive CD8, more than 2% for memory CD4, and 0.4% for memory CD8. Estimated clonotype richness was generally larger for naive than for memory subsets.

The junction shows trimming of 6 bases on V and 1 base on J, plus 13 bases between the germline ends. The germline V gene encodes CDR1 LGHNA and CDR2 YSLEER. The CDR3 holds 15 amino acids from the cysteine to the phenylalanine. CDR3 DNA only is kept here, 45 bases in frame from base 1. TCR CDR3 regions were amplified from genomic DNA by multiplex PCR using the deep immunoSEQ assay. Genomic DNA extracted from each cell subset was distributed evenly over all wells of several immunoSEQ 96-well plates, and each plate served as one replicate. Each replicate PCR for sorted subsets received 200 ng genomic DNA, equal to about 30,000 T cell genomes. The purified libraries were quantified using a Qubit 3.0 fluorometer, sized with a Bioanalyzer 2100, and then quantified again using the KAPA Library Quantification kit. Each immunoSEQ 96-well plate was sequenced on its own single-read 150-cycle Illumina NextSeq 550 flow cell. Turning to the authors' computational methods: Because the immunoSEQ output held only junctional sequences and lacked quality scores, the filtering could not match the filtering applied to full-length reads. Sequences were annotated with PyIR, a Python wrapper for IgBLAST v1.9, and V/J genes and CDR3 were assigned using IMGT germline references. Reads were filtered out if the reads had weak V/J assignments (E-value above 1e-6), no CDR3, stop codons, out-of-frame junctions, or ambiguous translated residues. V3J clonotypes were defined as sequences sharing the same inferred V gene, J gene, and CDR3 amino acid sequence. Percentage overlap between repertoires was calculated by dividing the number of shared unique clonotypes by the size of the smaller repertoire. Repertoire richness was assessed with RTK rarefaction, the Chao1 estimator, and Recon v2.1 estimates of unobserved clonotypes. For all TCRbeta clonotypes obtained by the gDNA method from a few donors, generation probabilities were computed with OLGA. TCRdb retrieved this table from immuneACCESS and kept in-frame rearrangements only. Not all clones are present; in checked studies, unresolved V genes account for under half, and no reason is known for the remainder. The V and J calls and the clone size are those of that table, but D and trimming were determined from the DNA. The sample profile shows over 2 million clones; just under 95% of them were found once. About 0.36% of the sample is taken by the ten largest.

Input material: naive CD4+ T cells from PBMCs. Explained via the paper, the cell subset or site label denotes: CD45RA+ positively selected. The clonotype comes from a man between 18 and 29 years old in good health. Some clones in this sample may be carry-over from other donors' samples. This sequence uses TRBV4-3 and TRBJ2-1; tentative D gene TRBD2, with 6 bases matching. CDR3 reads: CASSQLAGSYNEQFF. The nucleotide sequence reads TGCGCCAGCAGTCAACTCGCGGGGTCCTACAATGAGCAGTTCTTC.